These T cell receptor beta chains were read from a single sample in a study of blood T cell repertoires in COVID-19. This table comes from immunoSEQ multiplex PCR, and its TCRdb copy is limited to in-frame clones, with some not included. The table shows roughly 120,000 clones, with more than 75% occurring only once. The sequenced sample consisted of peripheral blood. Source of these receptors: a human donor in a cohort sampled during active COVID-19. Both conserved end residues are part of each CDR3. D genes are given only for firm matches. Some rows mark clone size as missing; the rest say once, few, many or name a class of expanded clone.

D gene	V gene	J gene	clone size	CDR3 protein	CDR3 DNA
.	TRBV5-4	TRBJ1-1	.	CASSSWGRETEAFF	TGTGCCAGCAGCTCCTGGGGGCGAGAAACTGAAGCTTTCTTT
.	TRBV11-3	TRBJ1-1	.	CASSSNWNTEAFF	TGTGCCAGCAGCTCCAACTGGAACACTGAAGCTTTCTTT
TRBD2	TRBV5-1	TRBJ2-1	.	CASSLAGAGVSLGEQFF	TGCGCCAGCAGCTTGGCCGGAGCGGGAGTATCTCTGGGTGAGCAGTTCTTC
TRBD1	TRBV5-1	TRBJ2-5	once	CASSPGQVGAQETQYF	TGCGCCAGCAGCCCCGGACAGGTTGGGGCCCAAGAGACCCAGTACTTC
TRBD2	TRBV11-3	TRBJ2-1	.	CASSLGHFSGSSYNEQFF	TGTGCCAGCAGCTTAGGTCATTTTAGCGGGAGCTCCTACAATGAGCAGTTCTTC
.	TRBV11-2	TRBJ2-7	once	CASSSQDYEQYF	TGTGCCAGCAGCTCGCAGGACTACGAGCAGTACTTC
TRBD1	TRBV7-9	TRBJ2-7	once	CASSPRDRESYEQYF	TGTGCCAGCAGCCCTAGGGACAGGGAGTCCTACGAGCAGTACTTC
.	TRBV29-1	TRBJ2-2	.	CSVRLANTGELFF	TGCAGCGTTCGGTTAGCGAACACCGGGGAGCTGTTTTTT
TRBD2	TRBV27	TRBJ2-3	.	CASRAPGLAGYTDTQYF	TGTGCCAGCAGGGCTCCGGGACTAGCGGGTTACACAGATACGCAGTATTTT
TRBD1	TRBV2	TRBJ2-6	.	CASTSGQNSGANVLTF	TGTGCCAGCACGTCGGGACAGAACTCTGGGGCCAACGTCCTGACTTTC
TRBD1	TRBV25-1	TRBJ1-2	.	CASSEVDRNYGYTF	TGTGCCAGCAGTGAGGTGGACAGGAACTATGGCTACACCTTC
.	TRBV14	TRBJ2-1	.	CASSQRALALTTYNEQFF	TGTGCCAGCAGCCAACGCGCCCTAGCCCTTACCACCTACAATGAGCAGTTCTTC
.	TRBV4-3	TRBJ2-7	.	CASSRKLAVGYEQYF	TGCGCCAGCAGCCGGAAACTAGCAGTGGGCTACGAGCAGTACTTC
TRBD1	TRBV4-3	TRBJ2-3	once	CASSNSPHPRGHTDTQYF	TGCGCCAGCAGCAACAGCCCCCATCCCAGGGGGCATACGGATACGCAGTATTTT
TRBD1	TRBV27	TRBJ1-1	.	CASRYGTGMGGTEAFF	TGTGCCAGCAGGTACGGGACAGGGATGGGGGGCACTGAAGCTTTCTTT
TRBD1	TRBV27	TRBJ2-2	.	CASRDPRGLITGELFF	TGTGCCAGCCGGGACCCCAGGGGGTTAATCACCGGGGAGCTGTTTTTT
.	TRBV7-9	TRBJ1-1	.	CASSPGTIQSAFF	TGTGCCAGCAGCCCAGGGACAATTCAATCCGCTTTCTTT
TRBD1	TRBV19	TRBJ2-7	.	CASSTPRGQGAHEQYF	TGTGCCAGTAGTACCCCCCGGGGACAGGGGGCACACGAGCAGTACTTC
TRBD1	TRBV27	TRBJ1-4	.	CASRADRGHWLSEKLFF	TGTGCCAGCAGGGCGGACAGGGGGCATTGGCTAAGTGAAAAACTGTTTTTT
.	TRBV5-6	TRBJ2-5	.	CASSLGRVETQYF	TGTGCCAGCAGCTTGGGCAGGGTAGAGACCCAGTACTTC
TRBD2	TRBV6-4	TRBJ2-3	.	CASTGPLAEESDTQYF	TGTGCCAGCACCGGACCACTAGCGGAAGAATCAGATACGCAGTATTTT
.	TRBV4-1	TRBJ2-7	few	CASGLPSSYEQYF	TGCGCCAGCGGGTTACCTAGCTCCTACGAGCAGTACTTC
.	TRBV11-2	TRBJ1-1	.	CASRQTGNQKAFF	TGTGCCAGCAGGCAGACAGGAAATCAGAAAGCTTTCTTT
TRBD1	TRBV19	TRBJ1-2	.	CASSIDRDSYGYTF	TGTGCCAGTAGTATAGATAGGGACAGCTATGGCTACACCTTC
.	TRBV20-1	TRBJ1-1	.	CSARGGTEAFF	TGCAGTGCTAGGGGGGGAACTGAAGCTTTCTTT
TRBD1	TRBV11-3	TRBJ2-3	once	CASSLGAGTGPTDTQYF	TGTGCCAGCAGCTTAGGGGCCGGGACAGGGCCCACAGATACGCAGTATTTT
TRBD1	TRBV6-6	TRBJ1-5	.	CASRPGTEPQPQHF	TGTGCCAGCAGACCAGGGACAGAACCTCAGCCCCAGCATTTT
TRBD1	TRBV7-9	TRBJ2-7	few	CASSLARAGGARSYEQYF	TGTGCCAGCAGCTTAGCGCGGGCAGGGGGCGCGAGGTCCTACGAGCAGTACTTC
.	TRBV24-1	TRBJ1-2	.	CATQDIRDGYTF	TGTGCCACCCAAGATATCCGCGATGGCTACACCTTC
TRBD2	TRBV27	TRBJ2-7	.	CASSPTRLAGIYEQYF	TGTGCCAGCAGCCCAACCCGACTAGCGGGTATTTACGAGCAGTACTTC
TRBD2	TRBV6-1	TRBJ2-1	.	CASSEPAGGPGRNEQFF	TGTGCCAGCAGTGAACCAGCGGGAGGGCCGGGGCGGAATGAGCAGTTCTTC
TRBD1	TRBV19	TRBJ2-1	.	CASSIAGQAYNNEQFF	TGTGCCAGTAGTATAGCGGGACAGGCCTACAACAATGAGCAGTTCTTC
.	TRBV2	TRBJ2-2	.	CASTKLYSGELFF	TGTGCCAGCACCAAGCTCTACTCCGGGGAGCTGTTTTTT
TRBD1	TRBV7-9	TRBJ1-6	few	CASSLVRDSLNSPLHF	TGTGCCAGCAGCTTAGTTCGGGACAGCCTTAATTCACCCCTCCACTTT
TRBD1	TRBV6-1	TRBJ1-2	few	CASSDEYRGREHGYTF	TGTGCCAGCAGTGACGAATACAGGGGGCGCGAACATGGCTACACCTTC
TRBD2	TRBV9	TRBJ2-1	.	CASSSSFAGGGGNEQFF	TGTGCCAGCAGCTCCTCGTTCGCGGGAGGGGGCGGAAATGAGCAGTTCTTC
.	TRBV15	TRBJ2-5	.	CATSTQETQYF	TGTGCCACCAGCACTCAAGAGACCCAGTACTTC
.	TRBV7-2	TRBJ2-1	once	CASSFPLGGGPHNEQFF	TGTGCCAGCAGCTTTCCCCTAGGGGGAGGGCCGCACAATGAGCAGTTCTTC
.	TRBV4-1	TRBJ1-1	.	CASSHLGRGNTEAFF	TGCGCCAGCAGCCACCTTGGCCGCGGCAACACTGAAGCTTTCTTT
TRBD1	TRBV12-3/TRBV12-4	TRBJ2-5	.	CASRGQPQETQYF	TGTGCCAGCAGGGGACAGCCACAAGAGACCCAGTACTTC